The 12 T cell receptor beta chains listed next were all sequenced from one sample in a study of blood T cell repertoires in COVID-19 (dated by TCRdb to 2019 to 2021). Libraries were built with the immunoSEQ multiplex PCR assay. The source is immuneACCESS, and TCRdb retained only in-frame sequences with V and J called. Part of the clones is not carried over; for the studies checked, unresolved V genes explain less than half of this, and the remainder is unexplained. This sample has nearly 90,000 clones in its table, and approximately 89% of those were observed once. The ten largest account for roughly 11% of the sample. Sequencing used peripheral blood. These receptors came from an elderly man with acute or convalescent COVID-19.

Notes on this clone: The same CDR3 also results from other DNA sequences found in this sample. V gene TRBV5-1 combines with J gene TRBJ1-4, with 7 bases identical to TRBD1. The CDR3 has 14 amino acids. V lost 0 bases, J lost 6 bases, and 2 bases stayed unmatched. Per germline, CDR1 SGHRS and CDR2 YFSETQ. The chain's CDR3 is CASSLGQGDEKLFF. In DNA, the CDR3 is TGCGCCAGCAGCTTGGGACAGGGTGATGAAAAACTGTTTTTT.

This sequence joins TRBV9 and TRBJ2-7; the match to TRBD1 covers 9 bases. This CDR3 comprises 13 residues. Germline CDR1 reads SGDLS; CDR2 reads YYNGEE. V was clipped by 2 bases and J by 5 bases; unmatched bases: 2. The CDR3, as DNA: TGTGCCAGCAGCGTTGACAGGGGGAACGAGCAGTACTTC. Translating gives CASSVDRGNEQYF.

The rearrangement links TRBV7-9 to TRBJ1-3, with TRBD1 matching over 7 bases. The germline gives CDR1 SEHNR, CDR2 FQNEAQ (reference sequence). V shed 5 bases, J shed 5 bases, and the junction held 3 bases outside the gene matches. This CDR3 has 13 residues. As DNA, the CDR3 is TGTGCCAGCAGCCCGGGACAGAGAAACACCATATATTTT. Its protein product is CASSPGQRNTIYF.

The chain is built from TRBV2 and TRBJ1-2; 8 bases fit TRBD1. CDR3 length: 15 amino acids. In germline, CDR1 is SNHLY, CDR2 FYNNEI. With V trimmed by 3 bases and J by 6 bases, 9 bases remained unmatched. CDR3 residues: CASSDYPTGVDGYTF. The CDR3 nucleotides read TGTGCCAGCAGTGATTACCCGACAGGGGTTGATGGCTACACCTTC.

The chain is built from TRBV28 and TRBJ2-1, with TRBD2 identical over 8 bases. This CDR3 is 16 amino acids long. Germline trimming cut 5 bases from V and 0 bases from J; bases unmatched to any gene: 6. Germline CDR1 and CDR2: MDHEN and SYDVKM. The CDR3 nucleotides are TGTGCCAGCAGTGGATATACTAGCGGCTCCTACAATGAGCAGTTCTTC. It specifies CASSGYTSGSYNEQFF.

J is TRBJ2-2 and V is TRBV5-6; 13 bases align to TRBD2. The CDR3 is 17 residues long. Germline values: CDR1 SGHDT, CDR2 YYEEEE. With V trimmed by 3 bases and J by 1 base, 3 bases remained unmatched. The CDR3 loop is CASSSGLAGVNTGELFF. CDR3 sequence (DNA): TGTGCCAGCAGCTCCGGACTAGCGGGGGTGAACACCGGGGAGCTGTTTTTT. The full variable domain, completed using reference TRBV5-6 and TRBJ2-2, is DAGVTQSPTHLIKTRGQQVTLRCSPKSGHDTVSWYQQALGQGPQFIFQYYEEEERQRGNFPDRFSGHQFPNYSSELNVNALLLGDSALYLCASSSGLAGVNTGELFFGEGSRLTVL.

The CDR3 DNA sequence: TGTGCCAGCAGCCAAGAGCGAGAGACCCAGTACTTC. Translated: CASSQERETQYF. The gene calls are TRBV4-2 and TRBJ2-5; unclear D gene. Germline loops: CDR1 LGHNA, CDR2 YNFKEQ. The length of the CDR3 is 12 residues. Trimming removed 0 bases at V and 4 bases at J, with 3 bases between.

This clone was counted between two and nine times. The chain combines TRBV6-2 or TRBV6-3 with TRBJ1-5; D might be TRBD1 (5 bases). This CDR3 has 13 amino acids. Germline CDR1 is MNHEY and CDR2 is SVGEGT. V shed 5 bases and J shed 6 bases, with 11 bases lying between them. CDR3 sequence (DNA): TGTGCCAGCAGTCAGTTACAGGCTCAGCCCCAGCATTTT. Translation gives CASSQLQAQPQHF.

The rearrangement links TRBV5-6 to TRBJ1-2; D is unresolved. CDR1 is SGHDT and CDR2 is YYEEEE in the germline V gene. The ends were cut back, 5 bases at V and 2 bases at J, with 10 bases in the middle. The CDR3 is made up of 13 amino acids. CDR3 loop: CASSPVLNYGYTF. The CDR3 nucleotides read TGTGCCAGCAGTCCAGTGTTGAACTATGGCTACACCTTC.

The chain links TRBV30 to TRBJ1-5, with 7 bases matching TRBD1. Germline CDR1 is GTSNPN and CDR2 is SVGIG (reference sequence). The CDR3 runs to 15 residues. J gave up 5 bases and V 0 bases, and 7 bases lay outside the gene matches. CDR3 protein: CAWSVPGQFYQPQHF. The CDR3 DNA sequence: TGTGCCTGGAGTGTTCCGGGACAGTTCTATCAGCCCCAGCATTTT.

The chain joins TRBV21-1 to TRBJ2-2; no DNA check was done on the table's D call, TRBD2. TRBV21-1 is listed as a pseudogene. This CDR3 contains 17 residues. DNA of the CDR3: TGTGCCAGCAGCAAAATCAACCGGGGGGTTCACACCGGGGAGCTGTTTTTT. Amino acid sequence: CASSKINRGVHTGELFF.

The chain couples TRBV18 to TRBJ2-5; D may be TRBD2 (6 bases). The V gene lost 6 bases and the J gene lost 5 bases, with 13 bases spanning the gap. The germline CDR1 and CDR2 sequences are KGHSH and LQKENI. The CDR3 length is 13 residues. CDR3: CASSRGDVETQYF. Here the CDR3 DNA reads TGTGCCAGCTCGCGCGGGGACGTGGAGACCCAGTACTTC.